This TCR beta chain emerged from a study of prognosis after radiotherapy for stage I lung cancer. Trimming took 5 bases from V and 5 from J; bases not matched to a gene: 10. Germline V gives CDR1 MDHEN, CDR2 SYDVKM. This CDR3 region has 15 residues. Two-round multiplex PCR on genomic DNA was the method by which TCR beta CDR3 was amplified. Gene-specific TRBV and TRBJ primers were used in PCR round one. TCRdb redid the calling of the multiplex PCR reads with MiXCR, one entry per CDR3 protein. The repertoire holds around 15,000 distinct CDR3 sequences, around 41% seen once, with about 43% in the top ten. This clonotype is classed as medium-sized.

This receptor was taken from a donor over 45 with non-small cell lung cancer. This sample comprised PBMCs, obtained before or after stereotactic body radiation therapy (not recorded which). The chain combines TRBV28 with TRBJ1-2, with 8 bases aligning to TRBD1. The CDR3 sequence is CASSGPGTGLYGYTF. The CDR3 coding sequence is TGTGCCAGCAGTGGCCCCGGGACAGGCCTTTATGGCTACACCTTC.